The clone carrying this T cell receptor (beta chain) was observed once. This entry belongs to a study of T cells in Graves' hyperthyroidism and ophthalmopathy. Overall study context: Peripheral blood sampling occurred at initial diagnosis, before any treatment.

Researchers amplified the TCR beta CDR3 regions from RNA transcripts. First-round RT-PCR with HTBI primers amplified the TCR CDR3 region. TCRdb itself ran the multiplex PCR reads through MiXCR, one entry per CDR3 protein. The repertoire includes nearly 750,000 distinct CDR3 sequences, roughly 32% of them detected once, and around 29% sits in the top ten. Stable hyperthyroidism: no ophthalmopathy progression over 18 months of follow-up. Diagnostic assessment was based on clinical symptoms, serum thyroxine and TRAb, thyroid ultrasound and orbital computed tomography. CDR3 length: 17 residues. Germline loops: CDR1 SGHTA, CDR2 FQGNSA. Unmatched junction bases numbered 11, after V lost 5 bases and J lost 3 bases.

This TCR was sampled from a woman aged 40 to 49 with Graves' hyperthyroidism. The chain employs TRBV7-2 and TRBJ1-5, with 9 bases that match TRBD1. The sequenced sample was blood. The CDR3 loop reads CASSQWRGTGNNQPQHF. CDR3 DNA: TGTGCCAGCAGCCAATGGAGGGGGACAGGGAACAATCAGCCCCAGCATTTT.